This T cell receptor (beta chain) was identified during a study of blood T cell repertoires in COVID-19. Only in-frame clones appear in the TCRdb table, and some are missing; sequencing was by immunoSEQ multiplex PCR. The data contain around 210,000 clones, around 80% of them singletons. The CDR3 covers 14 residues. Unmatched junction bases numbered 8, after V lost 8 bases and J lost 4 bases. Germline V gene lookup returns CDR1 LGHDT and CDR2 YNNKEL (reference sequence). The specimen sequenced was peripheral blood. The source is a woman aged 70-85 years with acute or convalescent COVID-19. The chain carries TRBV3-1 (or the pseudogene TRBV3-2) and TRBJ2-3; TRBD2 matches at 8 bases. The CDR3 DNA follows: TGTGCCAGCCGGTTTTTAGCGGGGTCAGATACGCAGTATTTT. It encodes CASRFLAGSDTQYF.